These 28 T cell receptor beta chains came from one sample sequenced in a study of T-cell reconstitution after alpha-beta-depleted transplantation in children. Unique molecular identifiers were used to barcode this TCRbeta library. In TCRdb, the PCR reads were re-called with MiXCR into one record per CDR3 protein. The sample has a few hundred thousand distinct CDR3 sequences; approximately 24% are singletons. This specimen consisted of PBMCs, mostly from graft donor cells, obtained 360 days after TCRalphabeta/CD19-depleted stem cell transplant. The receptors originated from a female patient younger than 10 who had a stem cell transplant for congenital amegakaryocytic thrombocytopenia, so the T cells may come from the graft donor.

CDR3 sequence: CAWSPGTGAYKAFF. The DNA of the CDR3 is TGTGCCTGGAGCCCCGGGACAGGGGCCTATAAAGCTTTCTTT. The chain has TRBV30 and TRBJ1-1; 10 nucleotides agree with TRBD1. Germline V gene lookup returns CDR1 GTSNPN and CDR2 SVGIG (reference sequence). CDR3 size: 14 residues. V shed 3 bases and J 9 bases; nucleotides not matched to a gene: 10.

The chain combines TRBV4-2 with TRBJ1-4, with D perhaps TRBD1 (5 bases). Germline V gives CDR1 LGHNA, CDR2 YNFKEQ. The CDR3 covers 17 residues. Trimming removed 4 bases from V and 5 bases from J, with 20 bases in between. CDR3 region: CASSLRSRGNLNEKLFF. The DNA for the CDR3 is TGTGCCAGCAGCCTCCGGTCGCGGGGGAACCTCAATGAAAAACTGTTTTTT.

This chain joins TRBV15 and TRBJ2-1, with D uncertain. V was clipped by 7 bases and J by 0 bases, with 13 bases between them. The germline V gene has CDR1 LNHNV and CDR2 YYDKDF (reference sequence). The CDR3 has 15 amino acids. This CDR3 reads CATTHYDSSYNEQFF. The CDR3 region has the DNA TGTGCCACCACCCACTACGATAGCTCCTACAATGAGCAGTTCTTC. Together with reference TRBV15 and TRBJ2-1, the CDR3 gives the full variable domain: DAMVIQNPRYQVTQFGKPVTLSCSQTLNHNVMYWYQQKSSQAPKLLFHYYDKDFNNEADTPDNFQSRRPNTSFCFLDIRSPGLGDTAMYLCATTHYDSSYNEQFFGPGTRLTVL.

The chain carries TRBV4-2 and TRBJ2-1; D call uncertain. The CDR3 runs 14 residues. Germline loops: CDR1 LGHNA, CDR2 YNFKEQ. V was trimmed by 1 base and J by 5 bases, leaving 9 bases between them. For the CDR3, the DNA is TGTGCCAGCAGCCAAGGACGAGGAGACAATGAGCAGTTCTTC. Translated: CASSQGRGDNEQFF.

The sample holds one count of this clonotype. The chain couples TRBV6-5 to TRBJ1-2, with D hard to call. The CDR3 covers 13 residues. Germline assignment: CDR1 MNHEY and CDR2 SVGAGI. Trimming took 3 bases from V and 14 from J, leaving 19 bases between them. The CDR3 DNA is TGTGCCAGCAGTTATAGACGGGATTCGGTGAGGACCTTC. It is translated as CASSYRRDSVRTF.

Many counts were recorded for this clonotype. The rearrangement links TRBV9 to TRBJ2-2, with D perhaps matching TRBD2 (7 bases). Trimming cost V 0 bases and J 2 bases, with 14 bases left between them. The CDR3 has 17 residues. Germline V gene lookup returns CDR1 SGDLS and CDR2 YYNGEE. The DNA of the CDR3 is TGTGCCAGCAGCGTAGATTCGGGGGGCGCAAACACCGGGGAGCTGTTTTTT. Its translation: CASSVDSGGANTGELFF.

The chain recombines TRBV12-3 or TRBV12-4 with TRBJ2-7; TRBD1 is a possible D gene (5 bases). The germline V and J ends were trimmed by 7 bases and 3 bases, with 16 bases remaining between them. This CDR3 has 14 amino acids. As DNA, the CDR3 is TGTGCCAGCACCTCCGGACAAACCCGCTACGAGCAGTACTTC. Its protein is CASTSGQTRYEQYF.

This clonotype was counted only a few times. The genes are TRBV6-1 and TRBJ1-4; 8 nucleotides match TRBD1. The CDR3 sequence is 15 residues long. Germline V lookup: CDR1 MNHNS, CDR2 SASEGT. With V trimmed by 2 bases and J by 7 bases, 6 bases remained unmatched. This CDR3 is CASSEYRGSREKLFF. As DNA, the CDR3 is TGTGCCAGCAGTGAATACAGGGGGTCGCGTGAAAAACTGTTTTTT.

Notes on this clonotype: At one end the junction does not follow the germline gene, possibly because of a read error. The rearrangement links TRBV25-1 to TRBJ2-7, with a tentative D call TRBD1 (6 bases). The CDR3 loop spans 12 amino acids. The germline V gene has CDR1 MGHDK and CDR2 SYGVNS. The CDR3 sequence: CASSERWGHRSF. For the CDR3, the DNA is TGTGCCAGCAGTGAACGGTGGGGACACCGATCCTTC.

This clonotype occurred many times. The rearrangement uses TRBV15 and TRBJ1-2, with a weak D call TRBD1 (6 bases). Trimming took 6 bases from V and 4 from J, leaving 18 bases between them. Germline CDR1 and CDR2: LNHNV and YYDKDF (reference sequence). The CDR3 has 15 residues. The CDR3 DNA sequence: TGTGCCACCAGAGGAGGGTATGGGGGGGCCTATGGCTACACCTTC. It yields the protein CATRGGYGGAYGYTF. Supplemented by reference TRBV15 and TRBJ1-2, the full variable domain reads DAMVIQNPRYQVTQFGKPVTLSCSQTLNHNVMYWYQQKSSQAPKLLFHYYDKDFNNEADTPDNFQSRRPNTSFCFLDIRSPGLGDTAMYLCATRGGYGGAYGYTFGSGTRLTVV.

The V call is TRBV20-1, the J call TRBJ2-3; unclear D gene. The CDR3 loop spans 11 amino acids. Looked up from germline, CDR1 is DFQATT and CDR2 is SNEGSKA (reference sequence). The V end lost 5 bases, the J end lost 11 bases, and 14 bases lay between the germline ends. The CDR3 nucleotides are TGCAGTGCTCGACGGCGAGCTGAGCAGTATTTT. It encodes CSARRRAEQYF.

The CDR3 here is CASRVRNTGELFF. CDR3 sequence (DNA): TGTGCCAGCAGGGTCAGAAACACCGGGGAGCTGTTTTTT. The gene calls are TRBV12-3 or TRBV12-4 and TRBJ2-2; the D is unclear. Trimming removed 6 bases at V and 2 bases at J, with 7 bases between. The CDR3 is 13 amino acids.

This clonotype was seen a handful of times. This rearrangement joins TRBV5-1 to TRBJ2-1; D is possibly TRBD1 or TRBD2 (6 bases each). Germline V gene data show CDR1 as SGHRS and CDR2 as YFSETQ. The CDR3 totals 16 residues. V gave up 0 bases and J gave up 6 bases, with 16 bases separating them. The CDR3 spells CASSLAGGRLRNEQFF. DNA for the CDR3: TGCGCCAGCAGCTTGGCTGGGGGGCGCCTCCGCAATGAGCAGTTCTTC.

The chain has TRBV15 and TRBJ2-7; 9 bases match TRBD1. Losses at the gene ends were 5 bases for V and 3 bases for J; bases not matched to a gene: 8. CDR1 LNHNV and CDR2 YYDKDF come from the germline V gene (reference sequence). CDR3 length: 15 amino acids. The CDR3 nucleotides read TGTGCCACCAGCGGGGACAGGGTACCGAGCTACGAGCAGTACTTC. Translation gives CATSGDRVPSYEQYF.

The rearrangement links TRBV18 to TRBJ2-3; TRBD2 might be the D (5 bases). V lost 3 bases to trimming and J lost 2 bases, with 15 bases between them. CDR1 and CDR2 (germline): KGHSH, LQKENI. The CDR3 has 16 residues. In DNA form, the CDR3 reads TGTGCCAGCTCACCCCAGCTAGCCATCTCCACAGATACGCAGTATTTT. The encoded protein is CASSPQLAISTDTQYF.

There are a few counts of this clonotype. The chain uses TRBV15 and TRBJ2-3, with 10 bases identical to TRBD2. The CDR3 runs 19 residues. Losses at the gene ends were 1 base for V and 0 bases for J; bases not matched to a gene: 10. CDR1 and CDR2 (germline): LNHNV, YYDKDF (reference sequence). The CDR3 protein is CATSRVPHWTSGSTDTQYF. The CDR3 region has the DNA TGTGCCACCAGCAGAGTTCCCCACTGGACTAGCGGAAGCACAGATACGCAGTATTTT.

This clonotype was found many times. The chain couples TRBV10-3 to TRBJ2-1, with D maybe TRBD2 (5 bases). Germline-derived CDR1 and CDR2 are ENHRY and SYGVKD. This CDR3 contains 11 residues. Trimming left V 9 bases short and J 3 bases short, with 6 bases between. In DNA form, the CDR3 reads TGTGCCATTCGGGACTACAATGAGCAGTTCTTC. Translation: CAIRDYNEQFF.

J is TRBJ1-2 and V is TRBV28; 9 bases agree with TRBD1. Per germline, CDR1 MDHEN and CDR2 SYDVKM. Trimming removed 5 bases from V and 8 bases from J; junction bases left unmatched: 12. The CDR3 spans 15 residues. The CDR3 DNA reads as TGTGCCAGCAGTCCGGGTGGGACAGGGAGATCGGGCTACACCTTC. This codes for CASSPGGTGRSGYTF.

This clonotype was observed a handful of times. This rearrangement joins TRBV4-2 to TRBJ2-3; the match to TRBD1 covers 7 bases. The germline gives CDR1 LGHNA, CDR2 YNFKEQ. The CDR3 is made up of 16 amino acids. V lost 1 base to trimming and J lost 2 bases; unmatched junction nucleotides: 6. The CDR3 protein is CASSQGTGDPTDTQYF. Here the CDR3 DNA reads TGTGCCAGCAGCCAAGGTACAGGGGACCCCACAGATACGCAGTATTTT.

This clonotype was picked up many times. V and J are TRBV12-3 or TRBV12-4 and TRBJ1-1; D remains unclear. The V end was cut by 3 bases, the J end by 3 bases, with 8 bases between. The CDR3 covers 13 residues. The CDR3 region has the DNA TGTGCCAGCAGTTTGTCACCCTACACTGAAGCTTTCTTT. Translation gives CASSLSPYTEAFF.

The table lists this clonotype with a few counts. The chain joins TRBV10-3 to TRBJ2-7; D possibly corresponds to TRBD2 (6 bases). V dropped 6 bases and J dropped 5 bases, with 17 bases sitting between them. The CDR3 consists of 14 residues. Germline CDR1 is ENHRY and CDR2 is SYGVKD. CDR3 in amino acids: CAIRISGGFNEQYF. CDR3 in DNA: TGTGCCATCAGAATATCTGGAGGGTTCAACGAGCAGTACTTC.

The chain carries TRBV6-1 and TRBJ1-1; perhaps TRBD1 as D (6 bases). The CDR3 is made up of 15 amino acids. Trimming stripped 6 bases from V and 0 bases from J, with 14 bases between. The germline V gene encodes CDR1 MNHNS and CDR2 SASEGT. Here the CDR3 reads CASRSDRLMNTEAFF. CDR3 coding DNA: TGTGCCAGCAGGTCCGACAGGTTGATGAACACTGAAGCTTTCTTT.

The rearrangement links TRBV3-1 to TRBJ1-2; TRBD1 agrees at 9 bases. CDR1 and CDR2 from the germline V gene are LGHDT and YNNKEL (reference sequence). The CDR3 contains 14 residues. Losses at the gene ends were 3 bases for V and 4 bases for J; bases not matched to a gene: 3. CDR3 loop: CASSQGTGRYGYTF. In DNA form, the CDR3 reads TGTGCCAGCAGCCAGGGGACAGGGCGCTATGGCTACACCTTC.

This clonotype was seen many times. This rearrangement joins TRBV3-1 to TRBJ2-3; unclear D gene. Trimming stripped 4 bases from V and 2 bases from J, with 19 bases between. The germline V gene encodes CDR1 LGHDT and CDR2 YNNKEL (reference sequence). The CDR3 runs to 17 residues. DNA of the CDR3: TGTGCCAGCAGCCCGGACCGACTCCGCTGGAACACAGATACGCAGTATTTT. Translated: CASSPDRLRWNTDTQYF.

The V gene is TRBV5-1, the J gene TRBJ1-1, with 7 bases aligning to TRBD1. V shed 2 bases and J 5 bases; nucleotides not matched to a gene: 12. Germline V gene sequence: CDR1 SGHRS, CDR2 YFSETQ. The CDR3 has 16 residues. The CDR3 nucleotides read TGCGCCAGCAGCTTCCAGGGAGGGGGCTTAGGAACTGAAGCTTTCTTT. Protein product: CASSFQGGGLGTEAFF. Based on the CDR3 plus reference TRBV5-1 and TRBJ1-1, the full variable domain is KAGVTQTPRYLIKTRGQQVTLSCSPISGHRSVSWYQQTPGQGLQFLFEYFSETQRNKGNFPGRFSGRQFSNSRSEMNVSTLELGDSALYLCASSFQGGGLGTEAFFGQGTRLTVV.

CDR3 loop: CASSYATVRTYNSPLHF. Written as DNA, the CDR3 is TGTGCCAGCAGTTACGCCACAGTAAGAACCTATAATTCACCCCTCCACTTT. The rearrangement joins TRBV6-5 to TRBJ1-6, with unresolved D. Between the trimmed V and J ends, which lost 2 bases and 2 bases, there was a span of 13 bases. The CDR3 is 17 amino acids. CDR1 MNHEY and CDR2 SVGAGI come from the germline V gene.

This clonotype has only a few counts. CDR3 in amino acids: CSAATGGGETQYF. CDR3 in DNA: TGCAGTGCCGCTACAGGGGGCGGTGAGACCCAGTACTTC. J is TRBJ2-5 and V is TRBV20-1, with 9 bases that match TRBD1. Per germline, CDR1 DFQATT and CDR2 SNEGSKA (reference sequence). The CDR3 is 13 residues long. V dropped 6 bases and J dropped 5; count of bases not matched to a gene: 7.

This clonotype was seen only a few times. The chain is built from TRBV30 and TRBJ2-2; D unclear. The CDR3 runs 13 residues. Germline V gene sequence: CDR1 GTSNPN, CDR2 SVGIG (reference sequence). V dropped 0 bases and J dropped 10 bases, with 12 bases sitting between them. The CDR3 nucleotides are TGTGCCTGGAGTGTAAAAAGGGTGTCGGAGCTGTTTTTT. It yields the protein CAWSVKRVSELFF.